This TCR beta chain is drawn from a study of control samples from healthy donors and cancer patients. Produced via immunoSEQ multiplex PCR; TCRdb's table is partial and in-frame only. The data hold 120,000 to 150,000 clones, with more than 85% observed a single time. Unmatched junction bases numbered 12, after V lost 7 bases and J lost 1 base. Germline V gene sequence: CDR1 MGHDK, CDR2 SYGVNS. The CDR3 extends over 17 amino acids. The genes are TRBV25-1 and TRBJ1-5, with TRBD1 matching over 8 bases. The TCR comes from a man aged 25-45 years in good health. The sequenced sample was blood. CDR3 in DNA: TGTGCCAGCACCATCACCCGACAGGGGCGAAGCAATCAGCCCCAGCATTTT. This gives the protein CASTITRQGRSNQPQHF.